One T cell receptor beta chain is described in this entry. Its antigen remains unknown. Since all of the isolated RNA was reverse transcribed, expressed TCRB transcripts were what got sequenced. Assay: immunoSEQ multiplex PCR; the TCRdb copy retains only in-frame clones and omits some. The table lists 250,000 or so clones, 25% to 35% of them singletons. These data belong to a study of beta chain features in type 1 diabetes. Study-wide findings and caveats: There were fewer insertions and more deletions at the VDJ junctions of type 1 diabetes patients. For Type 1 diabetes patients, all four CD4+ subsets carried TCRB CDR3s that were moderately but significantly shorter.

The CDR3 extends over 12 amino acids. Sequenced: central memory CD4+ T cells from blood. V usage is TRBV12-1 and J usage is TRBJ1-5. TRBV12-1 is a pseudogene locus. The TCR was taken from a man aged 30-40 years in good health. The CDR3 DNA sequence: TGTGCCAGCAGCGCCCGGCCTGGGCCCCAGCATTTT. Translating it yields CASSARPGPQHF.